This TCR beta chain comes out of a study of T cell changes during pregnancy in multiple sclerosis. The germline CDR1 and CDR2 sequences are GTSNPN and SVGIG (reference sequence). J was trimmed by 0 bases and V by 4 bases; bases with no gene match: 3. The CDR3 contains 14 residues. TCRdb keeps only in-frame clones here, not all; method: immunoSEQ multiplex PCR. Seen here are about 70,000 clones, approximately 94% observed once, and the top ten hold about 0.61%. This chain joins TRBV30 and TRBJ2-7; TRBD1 matches 10 bases. This TCR derives from a female donor with multiple sclerosis, enrolled in a pregnancy study. The sequencing here drew on peripheral blood, taken in the third trimester of pregnancy. The CDR3 is CAWTGTGVSYEQYF. CDR3 DNA sequence: TGTGCCTGGACCGGGACAGGGGTCTCCTACGAGCAGTACTTC.